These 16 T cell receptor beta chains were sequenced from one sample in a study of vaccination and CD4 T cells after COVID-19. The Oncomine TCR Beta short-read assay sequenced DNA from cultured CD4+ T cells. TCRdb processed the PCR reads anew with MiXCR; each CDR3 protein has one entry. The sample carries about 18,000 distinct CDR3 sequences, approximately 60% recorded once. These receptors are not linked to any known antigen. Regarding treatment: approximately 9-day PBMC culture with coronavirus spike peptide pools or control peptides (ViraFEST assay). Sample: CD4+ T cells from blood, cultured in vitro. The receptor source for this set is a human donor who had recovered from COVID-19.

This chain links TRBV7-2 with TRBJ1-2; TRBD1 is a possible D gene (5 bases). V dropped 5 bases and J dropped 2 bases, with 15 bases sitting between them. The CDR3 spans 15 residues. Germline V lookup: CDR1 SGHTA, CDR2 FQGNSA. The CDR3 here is CASSTGQVGNYGYTF. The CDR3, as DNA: TGTGCCAGCAGCACTGGACAAGTTGGGAACTATGGCTACACCTTC.

CDR3 loop: CAWSMDRGDEQYF. The CDR3 bases are TGTGCCTGGAGTATGGACAGGGGGGACGAGCAGTACTTC. V usage is TRBV30 and J usage is TRBJ2-7, with 10 bases fitting TRBD1. Trimming cost V 2 bases and J 5 bases; bases outside gene matches: 3. The CDR3 is 13 amino acids. Looked up from germline, CDR1 is GTSNPN and CDR2 is SVGIG (reference sequence).

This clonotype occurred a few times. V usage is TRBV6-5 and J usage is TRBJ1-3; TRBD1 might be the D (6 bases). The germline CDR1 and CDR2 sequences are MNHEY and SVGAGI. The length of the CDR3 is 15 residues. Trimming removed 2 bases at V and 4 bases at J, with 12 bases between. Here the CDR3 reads CASSYGQTGGNTIYF. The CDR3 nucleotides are TGTGCCAGCAGTTACGGTCAAACAGGGGGAAACACCATATATTTT.

The CDR3 DNA reads as TGTGCCAGCAGCAAGGTCAGCCCCGCTTGCAATCAGCCCCAGCATTTT. Translation gives CASSKVSPACNQPQHF. The chain combines TRBV21-1 with TRBJ1-5. TRBV21-1 constitutes a pseudogene. The CDR3 consists of 16 residues.

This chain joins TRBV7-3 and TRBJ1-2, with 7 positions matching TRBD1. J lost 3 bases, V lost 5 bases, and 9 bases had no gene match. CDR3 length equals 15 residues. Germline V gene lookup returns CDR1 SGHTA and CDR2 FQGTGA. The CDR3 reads CASSPVQGSDYGYTF. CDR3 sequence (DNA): TGTGCCAGCAGCCCCGTACAGGGGTCGGACTATGGCTACACCTTC.

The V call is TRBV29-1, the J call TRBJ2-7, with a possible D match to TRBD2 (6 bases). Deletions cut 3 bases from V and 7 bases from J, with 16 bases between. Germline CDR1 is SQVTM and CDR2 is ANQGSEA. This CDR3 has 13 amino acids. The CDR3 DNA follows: TGCAGCGTTGATGGGACGGGGACTGGAGAGCAGTACTTC. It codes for CSVDGTGTGEQYF.

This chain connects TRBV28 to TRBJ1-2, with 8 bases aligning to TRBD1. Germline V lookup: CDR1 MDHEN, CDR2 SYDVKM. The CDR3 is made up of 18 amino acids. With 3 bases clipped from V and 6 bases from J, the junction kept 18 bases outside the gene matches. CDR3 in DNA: TGTGCCAGCAGTTTCTTTCGGGCGGAAACAGGGGGTTCGGATGGCTACACCTTC. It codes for CASSFFRAETGGSDGYTF.

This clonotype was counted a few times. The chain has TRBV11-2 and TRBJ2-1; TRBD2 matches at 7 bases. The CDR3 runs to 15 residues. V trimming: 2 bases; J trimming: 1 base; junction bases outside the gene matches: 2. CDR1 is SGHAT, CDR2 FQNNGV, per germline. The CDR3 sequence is CASSLPGGSYNEQFF. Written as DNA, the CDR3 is TGTGCCAGCAGCTTACCGGGAGGTTCCTACAATGAGCAGTTCTTC. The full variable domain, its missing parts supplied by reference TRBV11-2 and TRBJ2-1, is EAGVAQSPRYKIIEKRQSVAFWCNPISGHATLYWYQQILGQGPKLLIQFQNNGVVDDSQLPKDRFSAERLKGVDSTLKIQPAKLEDSAVYLCASSLPGGSYNEQFFGPGTRLTVL.

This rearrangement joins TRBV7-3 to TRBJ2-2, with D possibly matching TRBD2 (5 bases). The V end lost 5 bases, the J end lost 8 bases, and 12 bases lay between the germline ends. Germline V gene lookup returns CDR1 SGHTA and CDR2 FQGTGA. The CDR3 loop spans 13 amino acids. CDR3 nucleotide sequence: TGTGCCAGCAGCCTAGGACTGTCAGGGGAGCTGTTTTTT. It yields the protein CASSLGLSGELFF. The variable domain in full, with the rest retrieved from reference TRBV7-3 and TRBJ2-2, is GAGVSQTPSNKVTEKGKYVELRCDPISGHTALYWYRQSLGQGPEFLIYFQGTGAADDSGLPNDRFFAVRPEGSVSTLKIQRTERGDSAVYLCASSLGLSGELFFGEGSRLTVL.

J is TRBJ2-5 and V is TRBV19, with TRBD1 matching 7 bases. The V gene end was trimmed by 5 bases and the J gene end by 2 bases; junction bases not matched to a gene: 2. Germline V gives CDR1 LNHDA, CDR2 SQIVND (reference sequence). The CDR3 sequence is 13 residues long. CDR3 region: CASSRDSQETQYF. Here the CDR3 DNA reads TGTGCCAGTAGTCGGGACAGTCAAGAGACCCAGTACTTC.

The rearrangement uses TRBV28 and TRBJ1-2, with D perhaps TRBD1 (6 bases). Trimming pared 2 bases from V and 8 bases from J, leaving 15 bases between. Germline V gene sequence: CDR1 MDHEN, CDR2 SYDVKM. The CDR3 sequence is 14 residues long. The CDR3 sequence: CASSLIWGAGGYTF. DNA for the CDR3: TGTGCCAGCAGTTTAATCTGGGGGGCTGGGGGCTACACCTTC.

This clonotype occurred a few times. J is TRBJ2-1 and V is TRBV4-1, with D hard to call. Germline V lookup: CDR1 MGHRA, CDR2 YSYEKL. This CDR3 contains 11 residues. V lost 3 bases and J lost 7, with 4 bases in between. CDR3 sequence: CASSHYNEQFF. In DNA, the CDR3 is TGCGCCAGCAGCCATTATAATGAGCAGTTCTTC.

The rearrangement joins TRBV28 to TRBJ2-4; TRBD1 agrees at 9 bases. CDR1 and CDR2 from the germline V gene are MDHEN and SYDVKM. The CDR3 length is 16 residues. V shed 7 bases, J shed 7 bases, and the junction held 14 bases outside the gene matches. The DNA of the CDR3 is TGTGCCAGCACGGCGGGGTGGGGACAGGGAGGTAACATTCAGTACTTC. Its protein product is CASTAGWGQGGNIQYF.

CDR3 residues: CASKEVGTEAFF. In nucleotides, the CDR3 is TGCGCCAGCAAGGAGGTAGGGACTGAAGCTTTCTTT. V and J are TRBV10-2 and TRBJ1-1; D is ambiguous. Germline-derived CDR1 and CDR2 are WSHSY and SAAADI. The CDR3 contains 12 residues. Trimming stripped 7 bases from V and 5 bases from J, with 11 bases between.

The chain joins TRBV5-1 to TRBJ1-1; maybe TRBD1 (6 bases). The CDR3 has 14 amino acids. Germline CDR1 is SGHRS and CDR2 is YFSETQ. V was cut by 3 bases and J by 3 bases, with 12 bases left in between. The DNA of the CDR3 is TGCGCCAGCAGCTGGGGGTCAGGGGACACTGAAGCTTTCTTT. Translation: CASSWGSGDTEAFF.

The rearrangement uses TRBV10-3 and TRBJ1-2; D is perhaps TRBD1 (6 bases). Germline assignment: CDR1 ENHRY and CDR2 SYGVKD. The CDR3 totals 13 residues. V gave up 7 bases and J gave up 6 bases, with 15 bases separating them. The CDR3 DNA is TGTGCCATCAATGCAGCCAGGGACAATGGCTACACCTTC. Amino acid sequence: CAINAARDNGYTF.